These 14 T cell receptor beta chains came from one sample sequenced in a study of T-cell reconstitution after alpha-beta-depleted transplantation in children. Unique molecular identifiers featured in how the TCRbeta library was prepared. MiXCR, applied by TCRdb to the PCR reads, yields one record per CDR3 protein. The profile shows roughly 82,000 distinct CDR3 sequences, about 14% of them singletons. The material sequenced was PBMCs, mostly from graft donor cells, taken 180 days after TCRalphabeta/CD19-depleted stem cell transplant. The receptors shown here come from a male patient aged 2-10 years who had a stem cell transplant for acute lymphoblastic leukemia, so the T cells may come from the graft donor.

This chain uses TRBV5-1 with TRBJ2-3, with D unclear. This CDR3 is 15 amino acids long. The ends were cut back, 0 bases at V and 1 base at J, with 9 bases in the middle. Germline V lookup: CDR1 SGHRS, CDR2 YFSETQ. Here the CDR3 reads CASSLGVSGTDTQYF. CDR3 bases: TGCGCCAGCAGCTTGGGAGTGTCTGGCACAGATACGCAGTATTTT.

The table lists this clonotype with a few counts. The V and J genes are TRBV29-1 and TRBJ2-5; 8 bases map to TRBD2. In germline, CDR1 is SQVTM, CDR2 ANQGSEA. Losses at the gene ends were 6 bases for V and 1 base for J; bases not matched to a gene: 7. This CDR3 is built from 14 residues. CDR3: CSVELAAIQETQYF. CDR3 DNA sequence: TGCAGCGTGGAACTAGCGGCAATCCAAGAGACCCAGTACTTC.

This clonotype was seen more than once but under ten times. J is TRBJ2-3 and V is TRBV5-1, with D perhaps matching TRBD1 (5 bases). The ends were cut back, 4 bases at V and 3 bases at J, with 15 bases in the middle. CDR1 is SGHRS, CDR2 YFSETQ, per germline. This CDR3 is 15 amino acids long. In DNA, the CDR3 is TGCGCCAGCAGCCGTGGACAAGATAGGACAGATACGCAGTATTTT. Its protein product is CASSRGQDRTDTQYF.

This clonotype was found a few times. The chain uses TRBV6-5 and TRBJ2-7; D is unclear. Germline lookup yields CDR1 MNHEY and CDR2 SVGAGI. Trimming cost V 2 bases and J 4 bases, with 9 bases left between them. This CDR3 comprises 13 residues. The CDR3, as DNA: TGTGCCAGCAGTTACAGACTGGCTTACGAGCAGTACTTC. This encodes CASSYRLAYEQYF.

The chain is built from TRBV30 and TRBJ1-2; tentatively, D is TRBD1 (5 bases). Germline-derived CDR1 and CDR2 are GTSNPN and SVGIG (reference sequence). V lost 3 bases to trimming and J lost 4 bases, with 12 bases between them. The CDR3 length is 13 residues. CDR3: CAWRGTFLYGYTF. CDR3 coding DNA: TGTGCCTGGAGAGGGACGTTTCTCTATGGCTACACCTTC.

This clonotype was seen more than once but under ten times. The chain links TRBV4-2 to TRBJ2-7, with TRBD2 matching over 8 bases. J lost 5 bases, V lost 0 bases, and 15 bases had no gene match. Germline V gene sequence: CDR1 LGHNA, CDR2 YNFKEQ. The CDR3 runs 18 residues. Written as DNA, the CDR3 is TGTGCCAGCAGCCAAGAGCCCCCTGGGAGAGCGGGGGTTCACGAGCAGTACTTC. It specifies CASSQEPPGRAGVHEQYF.

This chain connects TRBV20-1 to TRBJ1-6, with 9 bases that match TRBD1. Germline assignment: CDR1 DFQATT and CDR2 SNEGSKA (reference sequence). The CDR3 has 13 amino acids. V dropped 4 bases and J dropped 12; count of bases not matched to a gene: 7. The CDR3 loop is CSAKGTGPQPLHF. The CDR3 bases are TGCAGTGCTAAAGGGACAGGGCCTCAACCCCTCCACTTT.

The chain employs TRBV27 and TRBJ2-7; D is undetermined. Germline CDR1 is MNHEY and CDR2 is SMNVEV (reference sequence). The length of the CDR3 is 17 residues. V gave up 1 base and J gave up 4 bases, with 20 bases separating them. The CDR3 is CASSLYLQNYSWYEQYF. As DNA, the CDR3 is TGTGCCAGCAGTTTATATTTGCAGAACTATTCATGGTACGAGCAGTACTTC.

V is TRBV9 and J is TRBJ2-7; 8 bases agree with TRBD1. The length of the CDR3 is 18 residues. Losses at the gene ends were 0 bases for V and 3 bases for J; bases not matched to a gene: 14. CDR1 SGDLS and CDR2 YYNGEE come from the germline V gene. This CDR3 is CASSVGHLDRALLYEQYF. In nucleotides, the CDR3 is TGTGCCAGCAGCGTAGGCCACTTGGACAGGGCATTACTCTACGAGCAGTACTTC.

In this sample, this clonotype turned up a few times. J is TRBJ1-1 and V is TRBV7-2; D ambiguous. CDR1 and CDR2 from the germline V gene are SGHTA and FQGNSA. V gave up 2 bases and J gave up 11 bases, with 15 bases separating them. The CDR3 sequence is 13 residues long. The CDR3 region has the DNA TGTGCCAGCAGCTTAACCCAGACCGCTGGGGCTTTCTTT. This sequence encodes CASSLTQTAGAFF.

The chain employs TRBV4-3 and TRBJ2-1; 9 positions agree with TRBD2. The V gene end was trimmed by 0 bases and the J gene end by 10 bases; junction bases not matched to a gene: 16. The CDR3 covers 18 residues. Per the germline V gene, CDR1 is LGHNA and CDR2 is YSLEER. The CDR3 sequence: CASSQDPPFAGGPGEQFF. In DNA, the CDR3 is TGCGCCAGCAGCCAAGATCCCCCCTTCGCGGGGGGGCCAGGAGAGCAGTTCTTC.

This clonotype was observed a few times. This chain connects TRBV5-1 to TRBJ2-5; TRBD1 is a possible D gene (5 bases). The CDR3 loop spans 16 amino acids. V lost 1 base to trimming and J lost 5 bases, with 18 bases between them. CDR1 and CDR2 from the germline V gene are SGHRS and YFSETQ. The CDR3 coding sequence is TGCGCCAGCAGCTTGACAGGAACTCAGGGTCGGGAGACCCAGTACTTC. It encodes CASSLTGTQGRETQYF.

This chain uses TRBV28 with TRBJ2-2; no clear D gene. CDR1 MDHEN and CDR2 SYDVKM come from the germline V gene. This CDR3 region has 14 residues. Trimming pared 7 bases from V and 2 bases from J, leaving 11 bases between. The CDR3 DNA follows: TGTGCCAGCACCCCTGGCGGCAACACCGGGGAGCTGTTTTTT. It is translated as CASTPGGNTGELFF.

In its sample, this clonotype was seen a few times. The rearrangement joins TRBV10-3 to TRBJ2-3; 8 bases align to TRBD1. V trimming: 8 bases; J trimming: 6 bases; junction bases outside the gene matches: 4. Germline V gene sequence: CDR1 ENHRY, CDR2 SYGVKD. The CDR3 runs 12 residues. The CDR3 nucleotides are TGTGCCATCGGGGACAGGATTGATACGCAGTATTTT. Its protein is CAIGDRIDTQYF.